A selection of T cell receptor beta chains follows, all from one sample in a study of identical twins. A single record per CDR3 protein comes from TCRdb applying MiXCR to the 5' RACE reads. The sample records about 220,000 distinct CDR3 sequences, 6% to 8.5% being singletons. These data were also filed under a second study, of yellow fever vaccine responses in identical twins.

Source material: CD8+ T cells sorted from blood. These receptors all stem from a woman aged 18-29 years in good health. Each CDR3 is given with its conserved first and last residue. D genes are given only for firm matches. The listing skips clone size in some rows; elsewhere it reads once, few, many or a size class.

clone_size,d_call,j_call,v_call,cdr3_nt,cdr3_aa
few,.,TRBJ1-5,TRBV12-3/TRBV12-4,TGTGCCAGCAGTTTTCGGCAGGGAGATCAGCCCCAGCATTTT,CASSFRQGDQPQHF
few,TRBD2,TRBJ2-7,TRBV7-8,TGTGCCAGCAGCGAGGGACTAGCGGAGTACGAGCAGTACTTC,CASSEGLAEYEQYF
.,.,TRBJ2-3,TRBV6-5,TGTGCCAGCAGTTACGGAACCAGGGGTGTCGATACGCAGTATTTT,CASSYGTRGVDTQYF
.,.,TRBJ2-3,TRBV3-1,TGTGCCAGCAGCCAAGAACAAAGGTGGCAGACATGGGAAGATACGCAGTATTTT,CASSQEQRWQTWEDTQYF
few,TRBD1,TRBJ2-1,TRBV6-1,TGTGCCAGCACGGGACAGGGGCCGATCTACAATGAGCAGTTCTTC,CASTGQGPIYNEQFF
many,.,TRBJ2-1,TRBV15,TGTGCCACCAGCTTCGATCGGGGGGCATACAATGAGCAGTTCTTC,CATSFDRGAYNEQFF
.,TRBD1,TRBJ2-5,TRBV6-5,TGTGCCAGCAGTTACGATGAGACAGGGGGTCAAGAGACCCAGTACTTC,CASSYDETGGQETQYF
.,.,TRBJ2-6,TRBV7-3,TGTGCCAGCAGCTTAACTGGCAGGCCGACTGGGGCCAACGTCCTGACTTTC,CASSLTGRPTGANVLTF
many,.,TRBJ2-2,TRBV9,TGTGCCAGCAGCGTGGCTAGCAGAAACACCGGGGAGCTGTTTTTT,CASSVASRNTGELFF
many,TRBD2,TRBJ2-5,TRBV7-3,TGTGCCAGCAGCTTATATGCGAGCGGGAGTGGAGAGACCCAGTACTTC,CASSLYASGSGETQYF
few,.,TRBJ2-2,TRBV4-1,TGCGCCAGCAGCCAAGACAGGGTTGGCACCGGGGAGCTGTTTTTT,CASSQDRVGTGELFF
many,.,TRBJ2-4,TRBV12-3/TRBV12-4,TGTGCCAGCAGTTTGGGGTCTTACATTCAGTACTTC,CASSLGSYIQYF
few,.,TRBJ2-3,TRBV7-9,TGTGCCAGCAGTGGTAGCCAGCGGAACACAGATACGCAGTATTTT,CASSGSQRNTDTQYF
many,.,TRBJ1-1,TRBV15,TGTGCCACCAGCAAGATCGGCGGTGAAGCTTTCTTT,CATSKIGGEAFF
.,.,TRBJ1-2,TRBV2,TGTGCCAGCAGTGGAGGGGACTCCCTAAACTATGGCTACACCTTC,CASSGGDSLNYGYTF
.,TRBD2,TRBJ2-1,TRBV29-1,TGCAGCGTTCGGGCTAGCGGTAATGAGCAGTTCTTC,CSVRASGNEQFF
many,.,TRBJ2-5,TRBV4-1,TGCGCCAGCAGCCAAGAGGACCAGCGGGAGACCCAGTACTTC,CASSQEDQRETQYF
.,.,TRBJ2-4,TRBV4-1,TGCGCCAGCAGCCAAGGATCGGAGATTAAAAACATTCAGTACTTC,CASSQGSEIKNIQYF
.,TRBD1,TRBJ2-3,TRBV19,TGTGCCACCTCCGAGGACAGGGGATTTACAGATACGCAGTATTTT,CATSEDRGFTDTQYF
many,.,TRBJ1-2,TRBV12-3/TRBV12-4,TGTGCCAGCAGCCCTTCCGGTGGGGTCTTCGGCTACACCTTC,CASSPSGGVFGYTF
many,.,TRBJ2-1,TRBV4-1,TGCGCCAGCAGCAGGGACGGGGATGAGCAGTTCTTC,CASSRDGDEQFF
many,TRBD1,TRBJ2-5,TRBV10-2,TGCGCCAGCAGCGACTCGGACAGGGGGCAGGAGACCCAGTACTTC,CASSDSDRGQETQYF
few,TRBD1,TRBJ1-2,TRBV12-3/TRBV12-4,TGTGCCAGCAGTTTACACAGGGGCGGTAACTATGGCTACACCTTC,CASSLHRGGNYGYTF
many,.,TRBJ1-5,TRBV24-1,TGTGCCACCAGTGTGGGGGGTACTCAGCCCCAGCATTTT,CATSVGGTQPQHF
many,.,TRBJ2-1,TRBV4-1,TGCGCCAGCAGCCAAGAGGGCGAGGCGACCTGGCAGTTCTTC,CASSQEGEATWQFF
many,TRBD1,TRBJ2-5,TRBV7-6,TGTGCCAGCAGCCCCTGGACAGGACAAGAGACCCAGTACTTC,CASSPWTGQETQYF
many,TRBD1,TRBJ2-5,TRBV28,TGTGCCAGCCTTGAAGGGGACAGACTCCAAGAGACCCAGTACTTC,CASLEGDRLQETQYF